The 16 T cell receptor beta chains in this list originate from one sample, sequenced in a study of shared clonotypes between healthy human individuals. Libraries were prepared by immunoSEQ multiplex PCR; TCRdb keeps only in-frame clonotypes and omits some of them. The repertoire includes some 1 million clones, about 75% of them detected once, and around 1.4% sits in the top ten. Sample: memory CD4+ T cells sorted from blood. Subset reported: CD45RA-negative fraction. These receptors were taken from a man between 18 and 35 years old in good health.

The chain combines TRBV5-6 with TRBJ1-1; TRBD1 aligns across 8 bases. Germline V gives CDR1 SGHDT, CDR2 YYEEEE. V shed 3 bases, J shed 2 bases, and the junction held 6 bases outside the gene matches. The CDR3 consists of 15 residues. CDR3 in amino acids: CASSYSGGANTEAFF. DNA of the CDR3: TGTGCCAGCAGCTATTCAGGGGGCGCAAACACTGAAGCTTTCTTT.

On this clone itself: The same CDR3 arises from other DNA sequences in this sample as well. This chain uses TRBV7-2 with TRBJ2-2; D is undetermined. This CDR3 contains 13 residues. Germline CDR1 and CDR2: SGHTA and FQGNSA. V lost 5 bases and J lost 5, with 9 bases in between. This CDR3 reads CASSPTRTGELFF. CDR3 DNA: TGTGCCAGCAGCCCAACACGGACCGGGGAGCTGTTTTTT.

This chain joins TRBV30 and TRBJ2-5; D may be TRBD2 (5 bases). Germline V lookup: CDR1 GTSNPN, CDR2 SVGIG (reference sequence). The V end lost 2 bases, the J end lost 1 base, and 17 bases lay between the germline ends. There are 16 residues in the CDR3. CDR3 sequence reads: CAWSPRRTSRQETQYF. In nucleotides, the CDR3 is TGTGCCTGGAGTCCACGGAGGACCAGCCGCCAAGAGACCCAGTACTTC.

This clone appeared once. The chain is built from TRBV7-2 and TRBJ2-5; D remains ambiguous. V was pared by 5 bases and J by 3 bases, with 10 bases between. The germline CDR1 and CDR2 sequences are SGHTA and FQGNSA. The CDR3 contains 13 residues. CDR3 nucleotides: TGTGCCAGCAGCCCCGGACGAAAAGAGACCCAGTACTTC. Amino acids: CASSPGRKETQYF.

This clone was detected only once. The chain is built from TRBV11-3 and TRBJ2-5; D possibly uses TRBD1 or TRBD2 (5 bases each). The ends were cut back, 5 bases at V and 5 bases at J, with 12 bases in the middle. Germline lookup yields CDR1 SGHNT and CDR2 YENEEA. The CDR3 contains 13 residues. The CDR3 loop is CASSLGAKETQYF. In DNA, the CDR3 is TGTGCCAGCAGCCTCGGGGCAAAGGAGACCCAGTACTTC.

V gene TRBV5-1 combines with J gene TRBJ2-3, with D tentatively TRBD1 (6 bases). Trimming left V 5 bases short and J 2 bases short, with 15 bases between. The CDR3 is 15 amino acids. Germline-derived CDR1 and CDR2 are SGHRS and YFSETQ. This chain's CDR3 is CASRKAGALTDTQYF. Here the CDR3 DNA reads TGCGCCAGCAGGAAAGCAGGGGCACTCACAGATACGCAGTATTTT. The full variable domain, rest sourced from reference TRBV5-1 and TRBJ2-3, is KAGVTQTPRYLIKTRGQQVTLSCSPISGHRSVSWYQQTPGQGLQFLFEYFSETQRNKGNFPGRFSGRQFSNSRSEMNVSTLELGDSALYLCASRKAGALTDTQYFGPGTRLTVL.

This chain links TRBV5-4 with TRBJ1-2; D unresolved. CDR1 and CDR2 from the germline V gene are SGHNT and YYREEE (reference sequence). CDR3 size: 14 residues. V was clipped by 3 bases and J by 3 bases, with 12 bases between them. In DNA, the CDR3 is TGTGCCAGCAGCTGGACTTCCGGGGACTATGGCTACACCTTC. It is translated as CASSWTSGDYGYTF.

As DNA, the CDR3 is TGTGCCAGCACGCTAGCAGGAAGCCTTAACGCAGATACGCAGTATTTT. As protein: CASTLAGSLNADTQYF. The chain recombines TRBV2 with TRBJ2-3, with a possible D match to TRBD2 (5 bases). From germline, CDR1 is SNHLY and CDR2 FYNNEI. The CDR3 loop spans 16 amino acids. The ends were cut back, 7 bases at V and 4 bases at J, with 21 bases in the middle.

J is TRBJ2-1 and V is TRBV6-5; TRBD2 is a possible D gene (6 bases). V was pared by 2 bases and J by 4 bases, with 12 bases between. Germline V gene data show CDR1 as MNHEY and CDR2 as SVGAGI. The CDR3 contains 15 residues. This CDR3 reads CASSYGRGNYNEQFF. CDR3 in DNA: TGTGCCAGCAGTTACGGGCGGGGAAATTACAATGAGCAGTTCTTC.

This clone was recorded a few times. The rearrangement links TRBV6-5 to TRBJ2-3, with D possibly being TRBD2 (6 bases). V lost 1 base, J lost 11 bases, and 7 bases lay in between. In germline, CDR1 is MNHEY, CDR2 SVGAGI. The CDR3 spans 11 residues. The CDR3 nucleotides are TGTGCCAGCAGTTACTTCGGGGGGCAGTATTTT. Residues: CASSYFGGQYF.

The rearrangement joins TRBV5-6 to TRBJ2-1, with 14 bases matching TRBD2. CDR3 length: 19 amino acids. Germline CDR1 SGHDT, CDR2 YYEEEE. Trimming took 4 bases from V and 2 from J; bases not matched to a gene: 11. The CDR3 region is CASSPRTSGRTGTYNEQFF. The DNA of the CDR3 is TGTGCCAGCAGCCCCCGGACTAGCGGGAGGACGGGCACCTACAATGAGCAGTTCTTC. Based on the CDR3 plus reference TRBV5-6 and TRBJ2-1, the full variable domain is DAGVTQSPTHLIKTRGQQVTLRCSPKSGHDTVSWYQQALGQGPQFIFQYYEEEERQRGNFPDRFSGHQFPNYSSELNVNALLLGDSALYLCASSPRTSGRTGTYNEQFFGPGTRLTVL.

This chain links TRBV28 with TRBJ2-3; no clear D gene. Trimming took off 1 base at V and 2 bases at J, with 10 bases between the two ends. Germline-derived CDR1 and CDR2 are MDHEN and SYDVKM. The CDR3 spans 15 residues. DNA of the CDR3: TGTGCCAGCAGTTTATTCGACCGAAACACAGATACGCAGTATTTT. It specifies CASSLFDRNTDTQYF.

This clone was counted a few times. The CDR3 DNA sequence: TGTGCCAGCAGCCGGGACCTCAATTCACCCCTCCACTTT. Amino acid sequence: CASSRDLNSPLHF. The V and J genes are TRBV5-5 and TRBJ1-6, with D perhaps matching TRBD1 (5 bases). The germline V gene has CDR1 SGHKS and CDR2 YYEKEE (reference sequence). The CDR3 covers 13 residues. Trimming removed 4 bases at V and 7 bases at J, with 9 bases between.

Turning to this clone: The likely explanation is a read error, given a far larger clone one base away. This sequence joins TRBV11-1 and TRBJ1-1; D remains unclear. The CDR3 totals 12 residues. Germline assignment: CDR1 SGHAT and CDR2 FQDESV (reference sequence). The germline V and J ends were trimmed by 5 bases and 0 bases, with 4 bases remaining between them. In nucleotides, the CDR3 is TGTGCCAGCAGCCAGTTGAACACTGAAGCTTTCTTT. Its protein product is CASSQLNTEAFF.

The chain recombines TRBV10-3 with TRBJ2-3, with 8 positions matching TRBD2. Germline CDR1 and CDR2: ENHRY and SYGVKD. The CDR3 length is 12 residues. V lost 6 bases to trimming and J lost 5 bases; unmatched junction nucleotides: 1. CDR3 sequence reads: CAISGTRDTQYF. The CDR3 nucleotides read TGTGCCATCAGCGGGACTAGAGATACGCAGTATTTT.

A single count supports this clone. The rearrangement links TRBV5-1 to TRBJ1-2; D is unresolved. Trimming stripped 0 bases from V and 3 bases from J, with 12 bases between. Germline V gene lookup returns CDR1 SGHRS and CDR2 YFSETQ. The CDR3 has 15 residues. The CDR3 spells CASSLADGGDYGYTF. The CDR3 nucleotides read TGCGCCAGCAGCTTGGCGGACGGTGGTGACTATGGCTACACCTTC.